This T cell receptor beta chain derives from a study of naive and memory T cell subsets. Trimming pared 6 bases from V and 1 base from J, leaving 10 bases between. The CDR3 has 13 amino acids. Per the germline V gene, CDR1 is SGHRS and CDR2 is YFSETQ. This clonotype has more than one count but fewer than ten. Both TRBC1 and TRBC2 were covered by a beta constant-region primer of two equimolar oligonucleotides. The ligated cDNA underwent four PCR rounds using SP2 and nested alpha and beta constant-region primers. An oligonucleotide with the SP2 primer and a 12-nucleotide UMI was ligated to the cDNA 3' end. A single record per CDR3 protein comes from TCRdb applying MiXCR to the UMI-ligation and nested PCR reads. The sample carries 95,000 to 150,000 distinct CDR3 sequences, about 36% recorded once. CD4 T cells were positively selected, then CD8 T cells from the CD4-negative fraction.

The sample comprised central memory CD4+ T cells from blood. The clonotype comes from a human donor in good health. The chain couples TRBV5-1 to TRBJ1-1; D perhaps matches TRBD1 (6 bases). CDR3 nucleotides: TGCGCCAGCAAGCCAGGGGAGAACACTGAAGCTTTCTTT. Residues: CASKPGENTEAFF. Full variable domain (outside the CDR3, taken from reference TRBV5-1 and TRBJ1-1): KAGVTQTPRYLIKTRGQQVTLSCSPISGHRSVSWYQQTPGQGLQFLFEYFSETQRNKGNFPGRFSGRQFSNSRSEMNVSTLELGDSALYLCASKPGENTEAFFGQGTRLTVV.